This TCR beta chain was sequenced in a study of PD-1 blockade in classical Hodgkin lymphoma. Study-wide results and limits: It was among complete responders that baseline diversity resembled that of newly diagnosed patients.

Comments on this clone: The antigen is unknown.

The V gene's germline CDR1 is SGHTA and CDR2 FQGNSA. V lost 4 bases to trimming and J lost 1 base; unmatched junction nucleotides: 9. This CDR3 is 17 amino acids long. Each of the patients experienced relapse following autologous stem cell transplantation, and their brentuximab vedotin exposure differed. Best responses were complete response, partial response or progressive disease. Data came from immunoSEQ multiplex PCR; TCRdb stores just in-frame clones and leaves some out. The sample holds 40,000 to 50,000 clones, approximately 78% seen once. This clonotype was sampled from a human donor with classical Hodgkin lymphoma. Sequencing was performed on peripheral blood mononuclear cells (PBMCs), taken at baseline. The V call is TRBV7-2, the J call TRBJ2-5, with TRBD1 matching over 10 bases. CDR3 protein: CASSSGQGVSTQETQYF. The CDR3 coding sequence is TGTGCCAGCAGCTCAGGACAGGGGGTTTCTACCCAAGAGACCCAGTACTTC.